These 32 T cell receptor beta chains share one sample of origin, sequenced in a study of identical twins. Using its own MiXCR run on the 5' RACE reads, TCRdb lists one record per CDR3 protein. The sample yields approximately 1.8 million distinct CDR3 sequences, about 32% seen once. Sequenced: cord blood. The receptors originated from a newborn girl in good health.

There are a few counts of this clonotype. The chain carries TRBV20-1 and TRBJ1-2, with TRBD1 as a possible D gene (5 bases). The germline V and J ends were trimmed by 3 bases and 4 bases, with 15 bases remaining between them. Per germline, CDR1 DFQATT and CDR2 SNEGSKA (reference sequence). There are 14 residues in the CDR3. The CDR3 sequence is CSASRGRGIYGYTF. DNA of the CDR3: TGCAGTGCTAGCCGCGGGCGGGGGATCTATGGCTACACCTTC.

This chain uses TRBV5-1 with TRBJ1-4; no clear D gene. With 1 base removed from V and 5 bases from J, the gap between germline ends came to 12 bases. This CDR3 is built from 15 residues. Looked up from germline, CDR1 is SGHRS and CDR2 is YFSETQ. The CDR3 DNA reads as TGCGCCAGCAGCTTGAACAAACTTGTAAATGAAAAACTGTTTTTT. It codes for CASSLNKLVNEKLFF.

The rearrangement joins TRBV5-1 to TRBJ2-1, with a tentative D call TRBD2 (6 bases). Germline V gives CDR1 SGHRS, CDR2 YFSETQ. Trimming stripped 3 bases from V and 5 bases from J, with 18 bases between. The length of the CDR3 is 16 residues. The CDR3 protein is CASSSRAGPSNNEQFF. CDR3 DNA: TGCGCCAGCAGCTCCAGGGCGGGGCCATCAAACAATGAGCAGTTCTTC.

CDR3 in amino acids: CASSLPKTLNTGELFF. As DNA, the CDR3 is TGTGCCAGCAGCTTGCCGAAGACACTGAACACCGGGGAGCTGTTTTTT. The gene calls are TRBV5-6 and TRBJ2-2; no clear D. This CDR3 is 16 amino acids long. V lost 1 base and J lost 1, with 11 bases in between. The germline CDR1 and CDR2 sequences are SGHDT and YYEEEE.

This clonotype was detected only a few times. The chain is built from TRBV6-5 and TRBJ2-2, with 7 bases identical to TRBD2. The CDR3 runs to 18 residues. Per the germline V gene, CDR1 is MNHEY and CDR2 is SVGAGI. With 4 bases clipped from V and 6 bases from J, the junction kept 17 bases outside the gene matches. CDR3 in DNA: TGTGCCAGCAGTTCCCACGTCGGCGGGAGTTTTAAGTCCGGGGAGCTGTTTTTT. The encoded protein is CASSSHVGGSFKSGELFF.

This rearrangement joins TRBV10-2 to TRBJ2-3; 12 bases map to TRBD2. The CDR3 covers 20 residues. The V gene's germline CDR1 is WSHSY and CDR2 SAAADI. V shed 9 bases and J 2 bases; nucleotides not matched to a gene: 21. The DNA for the CDR3 is TGCGCCAGTTACCCGGGACGCACCGCACTAGCGGGAGGATACACAGATACGCAGTATTTT. Translation: CASYPGRTALAGGYTDTQYF.

This clonotype has only a few counts. The CDR3 sequence: CASSLYKSYNEQYF. DNA for the CDR3: TGTGCCAGCAGTCTTTATAAGTCCTACAATGAGCAGTACTTC. The chain has TRBV27 and TRBJ2-5; D gene ambiguous. Trimming cost V 5 bases and J 11 bases, with 21 bases left between them. The CDR3 sequence is 14 residues long. The germline V gene encodes CDR1 MNHEY and CDR2 SMNVEV (reference sequence).

This clonotype has only a few counts. V usage is TRBV7-2 and J usage is TRBJ1-1; D not certain. Germline-derived CDR1 and CDR2 are SGHTA and FQGNSA. The CDR3 loop spans 15 amino acids. Trimming shortened V by 0 bases and J by 0 bases, and 8 bases separated the two germline ends. The DNA of the CDR3 is TGTGCCAGCAGCTTAGCGTGGCACCTGAACACTGAAGCTTTCTTT. This codes for CASSLAWHLNTEAFF.

This clonotype was picked up a small number of times. The rearrangement joins TRBV7-9 to TRBJ2-7; 8 positions match TRBD1. V gave up 4 bases and J gave up 6 bases; unmatched junction bases: 5. There are 13 residues in the CDR3. Germline V gene sequence: CDR1 SEHNR, CDR2 FQNEAQ (reference sequence). This CDR3 is CASSYTGQGEQYF. The CDR3, as DNA: TGTGCCAGCAGCTACACTGGACAGGGCGAGCAGTACTTC.

The V gene is TRBV5-1, the J gene TRBJ2-1; D might be TRBD1 (5 bases). The CDR3 has 16 residues. Trimming shortened V by 2 bases and J by 0 bases, and 12 bases separated the two germline ends. Germline values: CDR1 SGHRS, CDR2 YFSETQ. CDR3 residues: CASSFPLTGSYNEQFF. The CDR3, as DNA: TGCGCCAGCAGCTTTCCCCTTACAGGCTCCTACAATGAGCAGTTCTTC.

This chain uses TRBV20-1 with TRBJ1-6, with 9 bases identical to TRBD1. The germline V gene encodes CDR1 DFQATT and CDR2 SNEGSKA (reference sequence). The J segment lost 8 bases and the V segment lost 5 bases, leaving 4 bases of the junction unmatched. The CDR3 has 13 residues. The CDR3 DNA follows: TGCAGTGCTGGGGACAGGGTTTATTCACCCCTCCACTTT. Translating gives CSAGDRVYSPLHF.

Remarks on this clonotype: A single base separates this from a much larger clone, so it may be a read error. The chain joins TRBV9 to TRBJ2-5; D not certain. This CDR3 comprises 13 residues. V was cut by 0 bases and J by 11 bases, with 14 bases left in between. Germline assignment: CDR1 SGDLS and CDR2 YYNGEE. CDR3 sequence reads: CASSVATVNEQYF. The CDR3 DNA reads as TGTGCCAGCAGCGTAGCTACTGTCAATGAGCAGTACTTC.

This clonotype has only a few counts. The rearrangement uses TRBV5-1 and TRBJ2-1; 7 nucleotides match TRBD1. CDR3 size: 16 residues. The junction had 10 bases not matched to a gene; V was cut back by 0 bases and J by 7 bases. Germline V gives CDR1 SGHRS, CDR2 YFSETQ. The CDR3 DNA sequence: TGCGCCAGCAGCTTGGGCAGGGGGTATTCTAAGAATGAGCAGTTCTTC. This translates into CASSLGRGYSKNEQFF. Full variable domain (outside the CDR3, taken from reference TRBV5-1 and TRBJ2-1): KAGVTQTPRYLIKTRGQQVTLSCSPISGHRSVSWYQQTPGQGLQFLFEYFSETQRNKGNFPGRFSGRQFSNSRSEMNVSTLELGDSALYLCASSLGRGYSKNEQFFGPGTRLTVL.

This rearrangement joins TRBV12-3 or TRBV12-4 to TRBJ1-4; 8 positions agree with TRBD1. The CDR3 sequence is 14 residues long. V lost 3 bases, J lost 10 bases, and 7 bases stayed unmatched. The CDR3 loop reads CASSFEDRERKLFF. The CDR3 DNA follows: TGTGCCAGCAGTTTCGAGGACAGGGAAAGAAAACTGTTTTTT.

This clonotype has just a few counts. The V and J genes are TRBV5-1 and TRBJ1-5, with 8 positions matching TRBD1. CDR3 length: 16 amino acids. Germline V lookup: CDR1 SGHRS, CDR2 YFSETQ. V lost 8 bases, J lost 10 bases, and 20 bases stayed unmatched. CDR3 in amino acids: CARGQAPKESQVPQHF. CDR3 in DNA: TGCGCCAGGGGACAGGCCCCAAAAGAAAGTCAAGTTCCCCAGCATTTT. The whole variable domain, filled in from reference TRBV5-1 and TRBJ1-5, reads KAGVTQTPRYLIKTRGQQVTLSCSPISGHRSVSWYQQTPGQGLQFLFEYFSETQRNKGNFPGRFSGRQFSNSRSEMNVSTLELGDSALYLCARGQAPKESQVPQHFGDGTRLSIL.

This clonotype has only a few counts. The gene calls are TRBV3-1 and TRBJ2-1; 7 nucleotides agree with TRBD2. This CDR3 spans 16 amino acids. Germline CDR1 is LGHDT and CDR2 is YNNKEL (reference sequence). Germline trimming cut 2 bases from V and 2 bases from J; bases unmatched to any gene: 6. CDR3 sequence (DNA): TGTGCCAGCAGCCAACCGGGGGGTATCACCTACAATGAGCAGTTCTTC. Its translation is CASSQPGGITYNEQFF.

This clonotype was recorded a few times. The chain couples TRBV12-3 or TRBV12-4 to TRBJ1-4; 7 bases agree with TRBD1. After removal of 6 bases from V and 4 bases from J, the junction contained 11 bases not matched to a gene. The CDR3 sequence is 16 residues long. CDR3 sequence reads: CASSRREPGGNEKLFF. CDR3 coding DNA: TGTGCCAGCAGCCGCCGGGAGCCAGGGGGTAATGAAAAACTGTTTTTT.

The rearrangement uses TRBV5-1 and TRBJ2-1; a weak D match, TRBD2 (6 bases). There are 13 residues in the CDR3. Germline CDR1 SGHRS, CDR2 YFSETQ. Trimming left V 3 bases short and J 8 bases short, with 12 bases between. The CDR3: CASSSTGGDEQFF. The DNA for the CDR3 is TGCGCCAGCAGCTCGACCGGGGGAGATGAGCAGTTCTTC. Full variable domain (remainder filled in from reference TRBV5-1 and TRBJ2-1): KAGVTQTPRYLIKTRGQQVTLSCSPISGHRSVSWYQQTPGQGLQFLFEYFSETQRNKGNFPGRFSGRQFSNSRSEMNVSTLELGDSALYLCASSSTGGDEQFFGPGTRLTVL.

This rearrangement joins TRBV20-1 to TRBJ2-5; TRBD2 is a possible D gene (5 bases). The germline V and J ends were trimmed by 0 bases and 5 bases, with 16 bases remaining between them. Germline V lookup: CDR1 DFQATT, CDR2 SNEGSKA (reference sequence). This CDR3 region has 15 residues. CDR3 protein: CSARDGGQVEETQYF. The CDR3 DNA reads as TGCAGTGCTAGAGATGGCGGGCAAGTGGAGGAGACCCAGTACTTC.

The chain links TRBV27 to TRBJ1-1, with D possibly matching TRBD1 (5 bases). The CDR3 length is 15 residues. From germline, CDR1 is MNHEY and CDR2 SMNVEV (reference sequence). The germline V and J ends were trimmed by 5 bases and 3 bases, with 16 bases remaining between them. CDR3 in amino acids: CASSPTGQAYTEAFF. CDR3 DNA: TGTGCCAGCAGTCCCACGGGGCAGGCCTACACTGAAGCTTTCTTT.

The chain recombines TRBV28 with TRBJ1-1; TRBD1 is a possible D gene (6 bases). Trimming shortened V by 4 bases and J by 0 bases, and 9 bases separated the two germline ends. Germline V gene data show CDR1 as MDHEN and CDR2 as SYDVKM. CDR3 length equals 14 residues. The CDR3, as DNA: TGTGCCAGCAGTTACAGGGTTATGAACACTGAAGCTTTCTTT. Protein sequence: CASSYRVMNTEAFF.

The rearrangement uses TRBV20-1 and TRBJ2-7, with 13 bases identical to TRBD2. CDR1 and CDR2 (germline): DFQATT, SNEGSKA (reference sequence). The V and J ends lost 6 bases and 2 bases, in that order; junction bases with no gene match: 7. This CDR3 has 15 amino acids. Here the CDR3 DNA reads TGCAGTGCCGATACCGGGACTAGCGGGACCTACGAGCAGTACTTC. Its protein is CSADTGTSGTYEQYF.

V gene TRBV21-1 combines with J gene TRBJ2-5; TRBD1 is taken as the D call from the table, unchecked against the DNA. TRBV21-1 is marked as a pseudogene. This CDR3 has 17 amino acids. CDR3 sequence: CASSKVEGRGLHNEQYF. DNA of the CDR3: TGTGCCAGCAGCAAAGTTGAGGGGCGCGGATTACACAATGAGCAGTACTTC.

The chain couples TRBV5-1 to TRBJ2-3, with TRBD2 identical over 11 bases. The CDR3 consists of 16 residues. The V gene's germline CDR1 is SGHRS and CDR2 YFSETQ. V lost 1 base to trimming and J lost 4 bases; unmatched junction nucleotides: 5. CDR3: CASSLTSGRGPDTQYF. The CDR3 bases are TGCGCCAGCAGCTTGACTAGCGGGAGAGGGCCAGATACGCAGTATTTT.

This clonotype has just one count. This rearrangement joins TRBV3-1 to TRBJ1-5; a possible D gene is TRBD1 (6 bases). CDR3 size: 13 residues. V dropped 3 bases and J dropped 6 bases, with 9 bases sitting between them. CDR1 is LGHDT and CDR2 is YNNKEL in the germline V gene (reference sequence). The DNA of the CDR3 is TGTGCCAGCAGCCACCAGGGGATTCAGCCCCAGCATTTT. Amino acid sequence: CASSHQGIQPQHF.

This clonotype showed up just once. An end of the junction does not agree with germline; a read error may underlie this. V usage is TRBV6-5 and J usage is TRBJ1-1; D might be TRBD1 (6 bases). The CDR3 has 16 amino acids. CDR1 and CDR2 (germline): MNHEY, SVGAGI. CDR3 amino acids: CTSSYGFSGGLTEAFF. The CDR3 DNA reads TGTACCAGCAGTTACGGTTTTAGTGGGGGGCTCACTGAAGCTTTCTTT.

This clonotype showed up just a few times. The rearrangement uses TRBV6-2 or TRBV6-3 and TRBJ2-6, with D unclear. This CDR3 is built from 17 residues. Germline V gives CDR1 MNHEY, CDR2 SVGEGT. V was shortened by 0 bases and J by 0 bases, with 9 bases between the two germline ends. CDR3 sequence (DNA): TGTGCCAGCAGTTACTCAATAGTTCTCTCTGGGGCCAACGTCCTGACTTTC. This codes for CASSYSIVLSGANVLTF.

The V and J genes are TRBV20-1 and TRBJ2-3, with 11 positions matching TRBD2. V lost 4 bases and J lost 6; bases outside the gene matches: 6. The CDR3 is 14 residues long. Germline CDR1 is DFQATT and CDR2 is SNEGSKA (reference sequence). The CDR3 nucleotides are TGCAGTGCTACTAGCGGGGGGAGGGGCGATACGCAGTATTTT. It translates to CSATSGGRGDTQYF.

There are a few counts of this clonotype. The chain has TRBV3-1 and TRBJ2-1, with 12 bases that match TRBD2. Germline V gives CDR1 LGHDT, CDR2 YNNKEL (reference sequence). Trimming removed 1 base from V and 8 bases from J; junction bases left unmatched: 6. The CDR3 is 16 amino acids. In DNA form, the CDR3 reads TGTGCCAGCAGCCAAGTCCAGACTAGCGGGAGCCATGAGCAGTTCTTC. The encoded protein is CASSQVQTSGSHEQFF.

This clonotype was seen only a few times. V is TRBV5-5 and J is TRBJ1-1; a possible D gene is TRBD1 (6 bases). The ends were cut back, 2 bases at V and 1 base at J, with 15 bases in the middle. Germline CDR1 reads SGHKS; CDR2 reads YYEKEE (reference sequence). The CDR3 loop spans 16 amino acids. In DNA, the CDR3 is TGTGCCAGCAGCTTTTTAACGGGACACGGGAACACTGAAGCTTTCTTT. Protein sequence: CASSFLTGHGNTEAFF.

The V and J genes are TRBV28 and TRBJ1-5; 8 bases fit TRBD1. The CDR3 is 15 residues long. Germline CDR1 MDHEN, CDR2 SYDVKM. The ends lost 1 base at V and 6 bases at J; junction bases unmatched: 5. The CDR3 DNA is TGTGCCAGCAGTTTATCGACAGGGGTGGGTCAGCCCCAGCATTTT. Translating it yields CASSLSTGVGQPQHF.

V usage is TRBV6-5 and J usage is TRBJ1-6; TRBD1 might be the D (5 bases). The CDR3 runs to 16 residues. Germline V gene data show CDR1 as MNHEY and CDR2 as SVGAGI. Trimming pared 2 bases from V and 5 bases from J, leaving 13 bases between. The CDR3: CASSYGARPHNSPLHF. The CDR3 DNA follows: TGTGCCAGCAGTTACGGGGCGCGTCCCCATAATTCACCCCTCCACTTT.